The T cell receptor beta chain described here comes from a study of blood T cell repertoires in COVID-19. About the study: Samples representing acute and convalescent COVID-19 were sourced from the United States, Italy and Spain.

It was during active infection that Seattle patients were enrolled and then longitudinally followed. The protocol was immunoSEQ multiplex PCR, while the TCRdb copy is restricted to in-frame clones and leaves out a portion. Found here are approximately 260,000 clones, over 80% of them singletons; the top ten hold 10%. V was pared by 7 bases and J by 5 bases, with 8 bases of the junction left unmatched. The CDR3 length is 14 residues. Per germline, CDR1 MRHNA and CDR2 SNTAGT. This TCR was sampled from a woman aged 70 to 79 with COVID-19, enrolled during active disease. Sequenced: peripheral blood. The chain combines TRBV6-4 with TRBJ2-1; TRBD2 aligns across 7 bases. The DNA of the CDR3 is TGTGCCAGCACCATAGAGAGCGGGAACAATGAGCAGTTCTTC. Translating it yields CASTIESGNNEQFF.